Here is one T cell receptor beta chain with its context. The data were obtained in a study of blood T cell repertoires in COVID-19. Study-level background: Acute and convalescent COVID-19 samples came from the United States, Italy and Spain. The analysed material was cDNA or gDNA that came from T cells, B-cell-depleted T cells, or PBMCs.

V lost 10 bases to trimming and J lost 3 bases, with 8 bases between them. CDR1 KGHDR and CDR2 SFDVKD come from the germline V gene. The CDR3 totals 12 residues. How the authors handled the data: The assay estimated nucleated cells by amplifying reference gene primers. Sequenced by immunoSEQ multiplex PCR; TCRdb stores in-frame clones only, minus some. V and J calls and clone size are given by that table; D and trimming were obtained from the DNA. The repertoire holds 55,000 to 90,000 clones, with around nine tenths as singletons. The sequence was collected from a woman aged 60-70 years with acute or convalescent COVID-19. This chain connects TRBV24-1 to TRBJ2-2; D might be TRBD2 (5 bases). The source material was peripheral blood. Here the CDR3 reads CATLGDTGELFF. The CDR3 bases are TGTGCCACGCTCGGGGACACCGGGGAGCTGTTTTTT.